These 5 T cell receptor beta chains share one sample of origin, sequenced in a study of blood T cell repertoires in COVID-19. Assay used: immunoSEQ multiplex PCR; TCRdb lists only in-frame clones, some missing. The data contain about 60,000 clones, 80% to 90% of them singletons. The sequenced sample consisted of peripheral blood. These receptors came from a man aged 40-55 years with acute or convalescent COVID-19.

The chain recombines TRBV11-3 with TRBJ2-7; TRBD1 agrees at 7 bases. The CDR3 consists of 14 residues. Germline V gene lookup returns CDR1 SGHNT and CDR2 YENEEA. Losses at the gene ends were 2 bases for V and 2 bases for J; bases not matched to a gene: 3. This CDR3 is CASSLTGAPYEQYF. Here the CDR3 DNA reads TGTGCCAGCAGCTTAACAGGGGCCCCCTACGAGCAGTACTTC.

J is TRBJ1-4 and V is TRBV7-9, with 10 bases lining up with TRBD1. In germline, CDR1 is SEHNR, CDR2 FQNEAQ (reference sequence). The trim removed 5 bases at V and 8 bases at J, leaving 11 bases unmatched. This CDR3 comprises 16 residues. DNA of the CDR3: TGTGCCAGCAGCCCAGACCTGACAGGGGGCTCCGAAAAACTGTTTTTT. It specifies CASSPDLTGGSEKLFF.

The J gene is TRBJ1-2, the V gene TRBV6-4; possible D gene TRBD1, 5 bases. The CDR3 consists of 12 residues. V gave up 0 bases and J gave up 7 bases, with 6 bases separating them. Germline V gene sequence: CDR1 MRHNA, CDR2 SNTAGT. The CDR3 region is CASSDSGVGYTF. The CDR3, as DNA: TGTGCCAGCAGTGACTCAGGGGTTGGCTACACCTTC.

J is TRBJ1-5 and V is TRBV21-1; the listed D gene, TRBD1, was not tested against the DNA. TRBV21-1 constitutes a pseudogene. This CDR3 is built from 19 residues. The chain's CDR3 is CASRFRARVVSLSNQPQHF. The CDR3 DNA follows: TGTGCCAGCAGATTCCGGGCCAGGGTTGTTTCCCTTAGCAATCAGCCCCAGCATTTT.

The chain employs TRBV3-1 (or the pseudogene TRBV3-2) and TRBJ1-4; TRBD1 matches 10 bases. V lost 8 bases and J lost 10; bases outside the gene matches: 19. The CDR3 loop spans 17 amino acids. The germline CDR1 and CDR2 sequences are LGHDT and YNNKEL (reference sequence). The DNA for the CDR3 is TGTGCCAGCGGACGACAGGGGGCTGATCGTGCGCTAGGAAAACTGTTTTTT. Its protein product is CASGRQGADRALGKLFF.